A selection of T cell receptor beta chains follows, all from one sample in a study of T cell responses to AZD1222 COVID-19 vaccine. The data were produced by immunoSEQ multiplex PCR, yet TCRdb's version contains in-frame clones alone and is incomplete. The sample carries roughly 150,000 clones, about 80% recorded once. This specimen consisted of peripheral blood, obtained on day 0 of AZD1222 vaccination. These receptors were taken from an adult in good health. The CDR3 runs from the conserved cysteine through the conserved F or W. The D gene is left open where the match is weak. Clone size is given for some rows only: seen once, a few or many times, or a class if the clone is expanded.

TRBJ2-7 | TRBV5-1 | NA | 13 | NA | TGCGCCAGCAGCTTGGAGGTAGGGGTCGAGCAGTACTTC | CASSLEVGVEQYF
TRBJ2-7 | TRBV6-5 | TRBD1 | 14 | NA | TGTGCCAGCAGCCGGGACAGGGTCCTCACCGAGCAGTACTTC | CASSRDRVLTEQYF
TRBJ1-2 | TRBV6-2/TRBV6-3 | NA | 15 | NA | TGTGCCAGCAGTTACTCGAGGGGGGGAAGCTATGGCTACACCTTC | CASSYSRGGSYGYTF
TRBJ2-2 | TRBV3-1/TRBV3-2 | TRBD1 | 15 | NA | TGTGCCAGCAGCCTCCGGGACAGGGTGCCCGGGGAGCTGTTTTTT | CASSLRDRVPGELFF
TRBJ2-7 | TRBV12-1 | NA | 21 | NA | TGTGCCAGCAGCTCTTGGGACGAACAGGGGGCAGCTAACGAGAGCCCCTACGAGCAGTACTTC | CASSSWDEQGAANESPYEQYF
TRBJ1-6 | TRBV14 | NA | 17 | NA | TGTGCCAGCAGCCAAGACGATGCCGGGAGAAGAGGTTCACCCCTCCACTTT | CASSQDDAGRRGSPLHF
TRBJ2-1 | TRBV7-2 | TRBD2 | 15 | NA | TGTGCCAGCAGCTTCTCCGGGACTAGCAGGAATGAGCAGTTCTTC | CASSFSGTSRNEQFF
TRBJ1-2 | TRBV28 | NA | 12 | NA | TGTGCCAGCACCCTAGGGGACTATGGCTACACCTTC | CASTLGDYGYTF
TRBJ2-4 | TRBV7-9 | NA | 16 | NA | TGTGCCAGCAGCTTAGTTAATCGACAGGGCGGGGACATTCAGTACTTC | CASSLVNRQGGDIQYF
TRBJ2-2 | TRBV11-2 | TRBD1 | 15 | once | TGTGCCAGCAGCTTAGTACGGACAGGGGCCGGGGAGCTGTTTTTT | CASSLVRTGAGELFF
TRBJ2-6 | TRBV5-4 | NA | 16 | once | TGTGCCAGCAGCTTGCCCGCCCCATCTGGGGCCAACGTCCTGACTTTC | CASSLPAPSGANVLTF
TRBJ2-7 | TRBV6-5 | TRBD1 | 14 | NA | TGTGCCAGCAGTTCCGGGACAGAAGAGTACGAGCAGTACTTC | CASSSGTEEYEQYF
TRBJ2-7 | TRBV7-3 | NA | 16 | few | TGTGCCAGCAGCCTCTCCCTGGCACAGGGAGCCTACGAGCAGTACTTC | CASSLSLAQGAYEQYF